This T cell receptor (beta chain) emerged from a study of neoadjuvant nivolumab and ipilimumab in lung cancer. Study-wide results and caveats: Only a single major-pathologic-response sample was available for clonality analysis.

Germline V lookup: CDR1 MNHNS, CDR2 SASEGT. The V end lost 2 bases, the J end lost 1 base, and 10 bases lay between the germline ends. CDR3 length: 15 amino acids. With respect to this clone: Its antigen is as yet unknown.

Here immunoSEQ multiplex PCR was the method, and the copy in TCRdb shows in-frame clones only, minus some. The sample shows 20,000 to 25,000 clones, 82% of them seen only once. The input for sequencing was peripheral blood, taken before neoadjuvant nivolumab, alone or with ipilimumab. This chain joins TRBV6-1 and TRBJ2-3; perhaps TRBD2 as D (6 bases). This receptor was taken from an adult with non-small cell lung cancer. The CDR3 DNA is TGTGCCAGCAGTGAACGGGGGTATGGCACAGATACGCAGTATTTT. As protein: CASSERGYGTDTQYF.